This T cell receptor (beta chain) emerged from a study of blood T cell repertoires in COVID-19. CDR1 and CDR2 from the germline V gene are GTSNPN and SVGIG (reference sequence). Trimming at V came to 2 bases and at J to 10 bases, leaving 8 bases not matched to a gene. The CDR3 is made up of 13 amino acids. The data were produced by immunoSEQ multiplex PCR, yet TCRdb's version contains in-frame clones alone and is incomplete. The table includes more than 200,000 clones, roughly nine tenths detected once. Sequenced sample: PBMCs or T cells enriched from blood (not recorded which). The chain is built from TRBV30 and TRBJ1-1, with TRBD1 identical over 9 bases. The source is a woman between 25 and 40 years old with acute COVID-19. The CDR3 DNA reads TGTGCCTGGAGTCCTCGGACAGGGGAAGCAGCTTTCTTT. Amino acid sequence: CAWSPRTGEAAFF.